This entry features one TCR beta chain sequence. The protocol was immunoSEQ multiplex PCR, while the TCRdb copy is restricted to in-frame clones and leaves out a portion. Found here are approximately 93,000 clones, 91% of them singletons; the top ten hold under 0.95%. This sample is part of a study of T cell changes during pregnancy in multiple sclerosis. The germline V gene has CDR1 SEHNR and CDR2 FQNEAQ (reference sequence). V gave up 1 base and J gave up 5 bases; unmatched junction bases: 5. This CDR3 contains 15 residues. The sample here was peripheral blood, taken before pregnancy. This sequence was found in a female donor with multiple sclerosis, enrolled in a pregnancy study. The V and J genes are TRBV7-9 and TRBJ2-3, with TRBD2 matching 8 bases. The CDR3 DNA is TGTGCCAGCAGCTTAGTTGCGGGGGGCGGAGATACGCAGTATTTT. This sequence encodes CASSLVAGGGDTQYF. The full variable domain, with the rest looked up from reference TRBV7-9 and TRBJ2-3, is DTGVSQNPRHKITKRGQNVTFRCDPISEHNRLYWYRQTLGQGPEFLTYFQNEAQLEKSRLLSDRFSAERPKGSFSTLEIQRTEQGDSAMYLCASSLVAGGGDTQYFGPGTRLTVL.